The 12 T cell receptor beta chains below come from one sample, sequenced in a study of shared clonotypes between healthy human individuals. Profiling relied on immunoSEQ multiplex PCR, and the TCRdb table lists in-frame clones only, not all of them. Here the sample spans some 580,000 clones, more than 95% being singletons. The sequencing input was naive CD4+ T cells sorted from blood. Stated subset: CD45RA+ positively selected. These receptors all come from a woman aged 30 to 39 in good health.

J is TRBJ2-1 and V is TRBV29-1; 12 bases map to TRBD2. Germline loops: CDR1 SQVTM, CDR2 ANQGSEA. The V gene end was trimmed by 8 bases and the J gene end by 5 bases; junction bases not matched to a gene: 16. The CDR3 is made up of 17 amino acids. CDR3 sequence reads: CSSTSGRGWGSHNEQFF. In DNA form, the CDR3 reads TGCAGCTCGACTAGCGGGAGAGGGTGGGGGTCTCACAATGAGCAGTTCTTC.

The chain has TRBV4-1 and TRBJ1-5; no clear D gene. The CDR3 loop spans 16 amino acids. Trimming stripped 0 bases from V and 3 bases from J, with 12 bases between. Germline loops: CDR1 MGHRA, CDR2 YSYEKL. The CDR3 protein is CASSQDFTADNQPQHF. The CDR3 region has the DNA TGCGCCAGCAGCCAAGATTTTACAGCAGACAATCAGCCCCAGCATTTT.

The V and J genes are TRBV5-5 and TRBJ1-5; tentative D call: TRBD1 (6 bases). Trimming cost V 2 bases and J 0 bases, with 9 bases left between them. Germline lookup yields CDR1 SGHKS and CDR2 YYEKEE (reference sequence). The CDR3 consists of 15 residues. CDR3 region: CASSLTGISNQPQHF. CDR3 bases: TGTGCCAGCAGCTTAACAGGGATTAGCAATCAGCCCCAGCATTTT.

The chain uses TRBV10-1 and TRBJ2-3, with 8 bases that match TRBD2. The CDR3 length is 14 residues. In germline, CDR1 is WNHNN, CDR2 SYGVQD (reference sequence). V shed 8 bases and J 0 bases; nucleotides not matched to a gene: 4. The CDR3 reads CASQRGTSTDTQYF. CDR3 nucleotides: TGCGCCAGCCAGCGGGGGACTAGCACAGATACGCAGTATTTT.

This chain joins TRBV18 and TRBJ2-1; D gene uncertain. Germline-derived CDR1 and CDR2 are KGHSH and LQKENI. The CDR3 spans 13 residues. Trimming removed 3 bases from V and 5 bases from J, with 8 bases in between. The CDR3 DNA reads TGTGCCAGCTCACCGGCACGGGACAATGAGCAGTTCTTC. Its translation is CASSPARDNEQFF.

V gene TRBV4-1 combines with J gene TRBJ2-1, with unresolved D. This CDR3 is 18 amino acids long. Germline V gene sequence: CDR1 MGHRA, CDR2 YSYEKL. The ends were cut back, 0 bases at V and 0 bases at J, with 15 bases in the middle. CDR3: CASSQEQPTYSSYNEQFF. The CDR3 DNA is TGCGCCAGCAGCCAAGAGCAACCAACCTACAGCTCCTACAATGAGCAGTTCTTC.

The J gene is TRBJ1-1, the V gene TRBV25-1; 7 bases fit TRBD1. Looked up from germline, CDR1 is MGHDK and CDR2 is SYGVNS. The junction had 12 bases not matched to a gene; V was cut back by 8 bases and J by 6 bases. The CDR3 spans 14 residues. The CDR3, as DNA: TGTGCCAGCGCTAGACAGGGCTCTTTCCCTGAAGCTTTCTTT. Translated: CASARQGSFPEAFF.

The chain has TRBV28 and TRBJ2-6, with D unresolved. V dropped 8 bases and J dropped 4 bases, with 9 bases sitting between them. Germline-derived CDR1 and CDR2 are MDHEN and SYDVKM. This CDR3 contains 13 residues. Written as DNA, the CDR3 is TGTGCCAGCGTCACGCAAGGGGCCAACGTCCTGACTTTC. Its protein product is CASVTQGANVLTF.

The chain carries TRBV28 and TRBJ1-2; 7 bases are a match to TRBD1. Germline trimming cut 3 bases from V and 0 bases from J; bases unmatched to any gene: 10. The CDR3 runs 17 residues. CDR1 and CDR2 (germline): MDHEN, SYDVKM. The CDR3 loop reads CASSFQTGLGANYGYTF. The DNA of the CDR3 is TGTGCCAGCAGTTTCCAGACAGGGTTGGGGGCTAACTATGGCTACACCTTC.

The chain links TRBV6-1 to TRBJ2-7; possible D gene TRBD1, 6 bases. The CDR3 has 14 residues. V lost 5 bases and J lost 3, with 14 bases in between. In germline, CDR1 is MNHNS, CDR2 SASEGT. As DNA, the CDR3 is TGTGCCAGCAGTCCCGACTTAGGGGGCTACGAGCAGTACTTC. Translation gives CASSPDLGGYEQYF.

V usage is TRBV2 and J usage is TRBJ1-5; TRBD1 matches at 7 bases. Germline values: CDR1 SNHLY, CDR2 FYNNEI. After removal of 6 bases from V and 0 bases from J, the junction contained 2 bases not matched to a gene. CDR3 length equals 14 residues. In DNA form, the CDR3 reads TGTGCCAGCAGGGGGGACAGTAGCAATCAGCCCCAGCATTTT. Its protein is CASRGDSSNQPQHF.

As for this clone: The same CDR3 also results from other DNA sequences found in this sample. The V and J genes are TRBV14 and TRBJ1-1, with TRBD1 matching 8 bases. There are 13 residues in the CDR3. Trimming removed 6 bases from V and 5 bases from J; junction bases left unmatched: 5. The V gene's germline CDR1 is SGHDN and CDR2 FVKESK. The CDR3 DNA is TGTGCCAGCAGTCAAACAGGGGGGACTGAAGCTTTCTTT. Its translation is CASSQTGGTEAFF.